This entry lists 19 T cell receptor beta chains sequenced from one sample in a study of cytomegalovirus exposure and HLA in healthy donors. Primers included in the PCR were 60 Vbeta and 13 Jbeta primers. TCRdb's table, derived via immunoSEQ multiplex PCR, lists solely in-frame clones and lacks some. Of around 120,000 clones listed, over 60% are singletons. Sequenced sample: PBMCs. These receptors were obtained from a man between 18 and 35 years old in good health and CMV-seronegative.

The chain is built from TRBV4-1 and TRBJ2-3; D remains ambiguous. The V gene lost 2 bases and the J gene lost 1 base, with 19 bases spanning the gap. There are 18 residues in the CDR3. CDR1 is MGHRA, CDR2 YSYEKL, per germline. The CDR3 bases are TGCGCCAGCAGCCAACCCATCCGGCGGTTCGGAGGCACAGATACGCAGTATTTT. Protein sequence: CASSQPIRRFGGTDTQYF.

This clone is a singleton in its sample. The CDR3: CASRSNQGVNEQYF. DNA for the CDR3: TGTGCCAGCAGGTCTAACCAGGGGGTGAACGAGCAGTACTTC. V is TRBV7-8 and J is TRBJ2-5; 7 bases agree with TRBD1. The J call is uncertain, as TRBJ2-7 better fits the DNA end. The germline gives CDR1 SGHVS, CDR2 FQNEAQ. The CDR3 spans 14 residues.

The CDR3 nucleotides read TGTGCCAGCAGTGAGACTCCGGGGGGTAGGGACGAGCAGTACTTC. It specifies CASSETPGGRDEQYF. The rearrangement joins TRBV25-1 to TRBJ2-5, with 7 positions matching TRBD2. The J call could be wrong; TRBJ2-7 is a better fit for the DNA end. Germline CDR1 and CDR2: MGHDK and SYGVNS. The CDR3 totals 15 residues.

V and J are TRBV18 and TRBJ1-1; no clear D. Germline V gene sequence: CDR1 KGHSH, CDR2 LQKENI. V lost 3 bases to trimming and J lost 3 bases, with 8 bases between them. This CDR3 comprises 13 residues. For the CDR3, the DNA is TGTGCCAGCTCACCCTGGGAGGACACTGAAGCTTTCTTT. This gives the protein CASSPWEDTEAFF. The variable domain in full, completed from reference TRBV18 and TRBJ1-1, reads NAGVMQNPRHLVRRRGQEARLRCSPMKGHSHVYWYRQLPEEGLKFMVYLQKENIIDESGMPKERFSAEFPKEGPSILRIQQVVRGDSAAYFCASSPWEDTEAFFGQGTRLTVV.

There are a few counts of this clone. V gene TRBV5-1 combines with J gene TRBJ2-5; TRBD2 matches 11 bases. Germline CDR1 SGHRS, CDR2 YFSETQ. The CDR3 runs 15 residues. V trimming: 2 bases; J trimming: 4 bases; junction bases outside the gene matches: 4. CDR3 sequence (DNA): TGCGCCAGCAGCTTAGGTAGCGGGAGGGGAGAGACCCAGTACTTC. As protein: CASSLGSGRGETQYF.

The J gene is TRBJ2-3, the V gene TRBV5-1; 14 bases agree with TRBD2. CDR1 is SGHRS and CDR2 is YFSETQ in the germline V gene. The CDR3 consists of 17 residues. J gave up 6 bases and V 1 base, and 7 bases lay outside the gene matches. The chain's CDR3 is CASSLQTTSGRADTQYF. The CDR3 nucleotides read TGCGCCAGCAGCTTGCAGACGACTAGCGGGAGGGCCGATACGCAGTATTTT.

This clone was observed once. This chain joins TRBV10-3 and TRBJ1-1, with 9 bases aligning to TRBD1. Unmatched junction bases numbered 2, after V lost 5 bases and J lost 1 base. The germline CDR1 and CDR2 sequences are ENHRY and SYGVKD. The CDR3 consists of 14 residues. The CDR3 loop is CAISLDRGNTEAFF. The CDR3, as DNA: TGTGCCATCAGTTTGGACAGGGGGAACACTGAAGCTTTCTTT.

The chain carries TRBV12-2 and TRBJ2-3; TRBD2 is taken as the D call from the table, unchecked against the DNA. TRBV12-2 is deemed a pseudogene. The CDR3 is made up of 16 amino acids. The CDR3 spells CASRFFPLTSRDTQYF. The CDR3 DNA reads as TGTGCAAGTCGCTTCTTCCCCCTGACTAGCAGGGATACGCAGTATTTT.

The chain employs TRBV7-9 and TRBJ2-1; tentatively, D is TRBD2 (5 bases). This CDR3 region has 13 residues. The V and J ends lost 2 bases and 10 bases respectively, with 12 bases between them. CDR1 and CDR2 (germline): SEHNR, FQNEAQ (reference sequence). The CDR3 bases are TGTGCCAGCAGCTTAATATTAGCGCGAGAGCAGTTCTTC. Translating it yields CASSLILAREQFF.

This clone came up a few times. The gene calls are TRBV7-9 and TRBJ1-1; maybe TRBD1 (6 bases). This CDR3 comprises 14 residues. With 7 bases removed from V and 6 bases from J, the gap between germline ends came to 18 bases. Germline values: CDR1 SEHNR, CDR2 FQNEAQ (reference sequence). CDR3 DNA: TGTGCCAGCAAGGGGGATAAAGAAAACTCTGAAGCTTTCTTT. Protein: CASKGDKENSEAFF.

This chain joins TRBV28 and TRBJ1-2, with a possible D match to TRBD1 (6 bases). V was shortened by 10 bases and J by 5 bases, with 20 bases between the two germline ends. The CDR3 covers 14 residues. Germline V CDR1 and CDR2: MDHEN, SYDVKM. The CDR3 reads CATHRDKEKYGYTF. The CDR3 nucleotides read TGTGCCACCCACCGGGACAAAGAAAAGTATGGCTACACCTTC.

The chain uses TRBV5-6 and TRBJ2-1; 11 bases agree with TRBD2. V was clipped by 3 bases and J by 5 bases; unmatched bases: 1. The CDR3 is 14 residues long. Germline loops: CDR1 SGHDT, CDR2 YYEEEE. This chain's CDR3 is CASSWGLADNEQFF. The DNA of the CDR3 is TGTGCCAGCAGCTGGGGACTAGCGGACAATGAGCAGTTCTTC.

This chain links TRBV19 with TRBJ2-7; D might be TRBD1 (7 bases). The CDR3 is 15 residues long. Trimming removed 5 bases from V and 2 bases from J, with 16 bases in between. The germline CDR1 and CDR2 sequences are LNHDA and SQIVND (reference sequence). CDR3 region: CASSPGGRSTYEQYV. In DNA form, the CDR3 reads TGTGCCAGTAGTCCAGGGGGGAGATCCACCTACGAGCAGTACGTC.

The chain links TRBV28 to TRBJ2-7; 7 bases fit TRBD2. V lost 3 bases to trimming and J lost 6 bases; unmatched junction nucleotides: 5. This CDR3 has 13 amino acids. Germline-derived CDR1 and CDR2 are MDHEN and SYDVKM. The CDR3 coding sequence is TGTGCCAGCAGTTTCGAGCGGGATACCGAGCAGTACTTC. This codes for CASSFERDTEQYF.

This clone was observed once. The V call is TRBV5-1, the J call TRBJ2-5; D perhaps matches TRBD2 (6 bases). TRBJ2-7 matches the DNA end more closely, so the J call is doubtful. The length of the CDR3 is 11 residues. Germline lookup yields CDR1 SGHRS and CDR2 YFSETQ. The CDR3 region is CASSNSGEQYF. In DNA, the CDR3 is TGCGCCAGCAGCAATAGCGGCGAGCAGTACTTC.

This chain joins TRBV6-4 and TRBJ2-1; 13 bases are shared with TRBD2. After removal of 4 bases from V and 8 bases from J, the junction contained 8 bases not matched to a gene. Germline CDR1 reads MRHNA; CDR2 reads SNTAGT. This CDR3 comprises 16 residues. The CDR3 bases are TGTGCCAGCAGTGGTCAGACTAGCGGGAGGTCCTATGAGCAGTTCTTC. It translates to CASSGQTSGRSYEQFF.

The chain employs TRBV7-9 and TRBJ2-3; weak D call: TRBD2 (5 bases). Trimming took 1 base from V and 6 from J, leaving 11 bases between them. CDR1 SEHNR and CDR2 FQNEAQ come from the germline V gene (reference sequence). The CDR3 spans 14 residues. The CDR3 loop is CASSLVVRGDTQYF. In nucleotides, the CDR3 is TGTGCCAGCAGCTTAGTGGTTCGAGGGGATACGCAGTATTTT. The complete variable domain, with remaining parts taken from reference TRBV7-9 and TRBJ2-3, reads DTGVSQNPRHKITKRGQNVTFRCDPISEHNRLYWYRQTLGQGPEFLTYFQNEAQLEKSRLLSDRFSAERPKGSFSTLEIQRTEQGDSAMYLCASSLVVRGDTQYFGPGTRLTVL.

This clone has just a few counts. The chain carries TRBV13 and TRBJ1-1; no reliable D call. Looked up from germline, CDR1 is PRHDT and CDR2 is FYEKMQ (reference sequence). The CDR3 sequence is 16 residues long. The germline V and J ends were trimmed by 4 bases and 4 bases, with 19 bases remaining between them. The CDR3 is CASSSRTSMGPTEAFF. The CDR3 DNA is TGTGCCAGCAGCTCACGAACCTCTATGGGCCCCACTGAAGCTTTCTTT. The variable domain in full, with the rest retrieved from reference TRBV13 and TRBJ1-1, is AAGVIQSPRHLIKEKRETATLKCYPIPRHDTVYWYQQGPGQDPQFLISFYEKMQSDKGSIPDRFSAQQFSDYHSELNMSSLELGDSALYFCASSSRTSMGPTEAFFGQGTRLTVV.

The chain has TRBV9 and TRBJ2-3; possibly TRBD1 for D (5 bases). The CDR3 length is 14 residues. Trimming cost V 0 bases and J 3 bases, with 8 bases left between them. The germline CDR1 and CDR2 sequences are SGDLS and YYNGEE. The CDR3 bases are TGTGCCAGCAGCGTAGCAGCAGGGACAGATACGCAGTATTTT. It codes for CASSVAAGTDTQYF.